The 16 T cell receptor beta chains reported below all come from one sample, sequenced in a study of T-cell memory formation after mild COVID-19. TCRdb re-analysed the 5' RACE reads in MiXCR, keeping a single row per CDR3 protein. The repertoire has about 320,000 distinct CDR3 sequences, around 15% of them found once; the top ten carry around 20%. The sequenced material came from PBMCs or a T cell subset sorted from them (not recorded which). The receptors were gathered from a man younger than 35 who had mild COVID-19 (a few samples of this study predate the infection). Cell type and time point are not known.

This clonotype was counted between two and nine times. This chain connects TRBV29-1 to TRBJ1-5; D call uncertain. Germline assignment: CDR1 SQVTM and CDR2 ANQGSEA. CDR3 length: 12 residues. V dropped 4 bases and J dropped 1 base, with 5 bases sitting between them. The CDR3 loop is CSVGNSNQPQHF. CDR3 nucleotides: TGCAGCGTTGGGAACAGCAATCAGCCCCAGCATTTT. The variable domain in full, with the rest retrieved from reference TRBV29-1 and TRBJ1-5, is SAVISQKPSRDICQRGTSLTIQCQVDSQVTMMFWYRQQPGQSLTLIATANQGSEATYESGFVIDKFPISRPNLTFSTLTVSNMSPEDSSIYLCSVGNSNQPQHFGDGTRLSIL.

The chain is built from TRBV10-3 and TRBJ2-2, with a weak D call TRBD2 (6 bases). V was trimmed by 8 bases and J by 5 bases, leaving 12 bases between them. This CDR3 spans 13 amino acids. Germline assignment: CDR1 ENHRY and CDR2 SYGVKD. The CDR3 loop is CAIGGGLTGELFF. Written as DNA, the CDR3 is TGTGCCATCGGGGGAGGTCTTACCGGGGAGCTGTTTTTT.

This rearrangement joins TRBV6-1 to TRBJ1-6, with D tentatively TRBD1 (5 bases). Trimming pared 2 bases from V and 13 bases from J, leaving 15 bases between. The CDR3 runs to 14 residues. The germline V gene encodes CDR1 MNHNS and CDR2 SASEGT. CDR3 in amino acids: CASSEPRGAIPLHF. Here the CDR3 DNA reads TGTGCCAGCAGTGAACCACGAGGGGCAATTCCCCTCCACTTT.

With regard to this clonotype: As the CDR3 is not closed by the conserved phenylalanine or tryptophan, this likely results from a read error. The chain combines TRBV18 with TRBJ1-5; D unclear. This CDR3 has 11 amino acids. Trimming shortened V by 8 bases and J by 8 bases, and 10 bases separated the two germline ends. Looked up from germline, CDR1 is KGHSH and CDR2 is LQKENI. In DNA form, the CDR3 reads TGTGCCAGCCCCTTGGCGGAGCCCCAGCATATT. It is translated as CASPLAEPQHI.

This clonotype was counted between two and nine times. V and J are TRBV7-8 and TRBJ2-7; perhaps TRBD1 as D (6 bases). The V end was cut by 3 bases, the J end by 0 bases, with 9 bases between. Germline assignment: CDR1 SGHVS and CDR2 FQNEAQ. The CDR3 totals 14 residues. CDR3 region: CASSFIGGSYEQYF. DNA of the CDR3: TGTGCCAGCAGCTTTATAGGGGGCTCCTACGAGCAGTACTTC.

The V call is TRBV27, the J call TRBJ2-7; D perhaps matches TRBD2 (5 bases). V was cut by 3 bases and J by 0 bases, with 9 bases left in between. Germline V lookup: CDR1 MNHEY, CDR2 SMNVEV (reference sequence). The CDR3 is 14 residues long. CDR3 in DNA: TGTGCCAGCAGTTTCCGAGGGTACTCCTACGAGCAGTACTTC. As protein: CASSFRGYSYEQYF.

V and J are TRBV7-9 and TRBJ1-5; 9 bases line up with TRBD1. CDR1 and CDR2 from the germline V gene are SEHNR and FQNEAQ (reference sequence). This CDR3 region has 14 residues. Trimming at V came to 4 bases and at J to 6 bases, leaving 4 bases not matched to a gene. The CDR3 sequence is CASSYSGQGQPQHF. The CDR3 bases are TGTGCCAGCAGCTATTCGGGACAGGGTCAGCCCCAGCATTTT.

The J gene is TRBJ2-3, the V gene TRBV20-1; 12 nucleotides align to TRBD2. CDR3 length: 16 amino acids. V gave up 1 base and J gave up 1 base; unmatched junction bases: 3. CDR1 DFQATT and CDR2 SNEGSKA come from the germline V gene (reference sequence). CDR3 sequence: CSARATSGGRTDTQYF. DNA of the CDR3: TGCAGTGCTAGAGCGACTAGCGGGGGCCGCACAGATACGCAGTATTTT.

The V call is TRBV20-1, the J call TRBJ2-2; D call uncertain. Between the trimmed V and J ends, which lost 3 bases and 2 bases, there was a span of 7 bases. The CDR3 runs 13 residues. Germline V gene data show CDR1 as DFQATT and CDR2 as SNEGSKA (reference sequence). The chain's CDR3 is CSASSGNTGELFF. The DNA for the CDR3 is TGCAGTGCTAGTTCCGGAAACACCGGGGAGCTGTTTTTT.

The rearrangement uses TRBV5-1 and TRBJ2-7; D ambiguous. Per the germline V gene, CDR1 is SGHRS and CDR2 is YFSETQ. The CDR3 runs to 14 residues. V lost 4 bases to trimming and J lost 2 bases, with 13 bases between them. The DNA for the CDR3 is TGCGCCAGCAGCATGGAACCACGGACCTACGAGCAGTACTTC. It codes for CASSMEPRTYEQYF.

This clonotype was seen a few times. The chain carries TRBV7-9 and TRBJ1-5, with 7 bases matching TRBD1. The CDR3 is 13 amino acids. Germline lookup yields CDR1 SEHNR and CDR2 FQNEAQ (reference sequence). V dropped 8 bases and J dropped 6; count of bases not matched to a gene: 7. CDR3 region: CASRRGPSQPQHF. Here the CDR3 DNA reads TGTGCCAGCCGGAGGGGGCCCTCTCAGCCCCAGCATTTT.

This clonotype was detected a few times. This chain links TRBV7-9 with TRBJ2-1; 8 nucleotides line up with TRBD2. Germline V lookup: CDR1 SEHNR, CDR2 FQNEAQ (reference sequence). This CDR3 spans 16 amino acids. V trimming: 1 base; J trimming: 9 bases; junction bases outside the gene matches: 11. The CDR3 here is CASSLVAGTPPLEQFF. In DNA form, the CDR3 reads TGTGCCAGCAGCTTAGTAGCGGGGACACCACCCCTTGAGCAGTTCTTC.

This clonotype was picked up many times. The chain employs TRBV6-1 and TRBJ2-5, with 12 nucleotides matching TRBD2. The germline V gene encodes CDR1 MNHNS and CDR2 SASEGT. V dropped 2 bases and J dropped 2; count of bases not matched to a gene: 0. The CDR3 contains 15 residues. DNA of the CDR3: TGTGCCAGCAGTGAACTAGCGGGGGGGCAAGAGACCCAGTACTTC. Translation: CASSELAGGQETQYF.

This clonotype occurred many times. V usage is TRBV6-2 or TRBV6-3 and J usage is TRBJ1-1; TRBD1 matches 9 bases. Losses at the gene ends were 8 bases for V and 5 bases for J; bases not matched to a gene: 6. The CDR3 sequence is 13 residues long. CDR1 is MNHEY and CDR2 is SVGEGT in the germline V gene. The CDR3, as DNA: TGTGCCAGCGGACAGGGGCCGTGGACTGAAGCTTTCTTT. This codes for CASGQGPWTEAFF.

The chain is built from TRBV5-5 and TRBJ1-1; D uncertain. Germline loops: CDR1 SGHKS, CDR2 YYEKEE (reference sequence). Trimming took off 0 bases at V and 4 bases at J, with 19 bases between the two ends. The CDR3 has 17 residues. CDR3 bases: TGTGCCAGCAGCTTGGAAAAACGAAACGCTTGGGGCACTGAAGCTTTCTTT. Translated: CASSLEKRNAWGTEAFF.

This clonotype was counted a few times. The genes are TRBV4-1 and TRBJ2-7, with D uncertain. The CDR3 length is 14 residues. CDR1 is MGHRA, CDR2 YSYEKL, per germline. Trimming shortened V by 0 bases and J by 2 bases, and 8 bases separated the two germline ends. The CDR3 protein is CASSQETIAYEQYV. The CDR3 DNA reads as TGCGCCAGCAGCCAAGAAACGATAGCCTACGAGCAGTACGTC.